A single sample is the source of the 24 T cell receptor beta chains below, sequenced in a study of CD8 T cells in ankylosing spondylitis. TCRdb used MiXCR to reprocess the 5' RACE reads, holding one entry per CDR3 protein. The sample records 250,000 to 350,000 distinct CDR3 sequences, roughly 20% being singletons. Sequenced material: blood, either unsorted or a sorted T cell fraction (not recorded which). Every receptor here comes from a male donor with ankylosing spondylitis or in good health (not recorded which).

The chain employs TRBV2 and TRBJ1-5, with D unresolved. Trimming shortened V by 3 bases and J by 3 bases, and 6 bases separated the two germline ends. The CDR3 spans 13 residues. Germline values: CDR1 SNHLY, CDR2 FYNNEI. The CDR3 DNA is TGTGCCAGCAGTGACAGCTACAATCAGCCCCAGCATTTT. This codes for CASSDSYNQPQHF.

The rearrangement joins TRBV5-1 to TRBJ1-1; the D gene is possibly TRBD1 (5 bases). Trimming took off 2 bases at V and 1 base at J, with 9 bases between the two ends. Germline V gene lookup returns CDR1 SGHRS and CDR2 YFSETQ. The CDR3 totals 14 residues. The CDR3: CASSLQEKNTEAFF. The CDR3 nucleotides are TGCGCCAGCAGCTTACAGGAGAAGAACACTGAAGCTTTCTTT.

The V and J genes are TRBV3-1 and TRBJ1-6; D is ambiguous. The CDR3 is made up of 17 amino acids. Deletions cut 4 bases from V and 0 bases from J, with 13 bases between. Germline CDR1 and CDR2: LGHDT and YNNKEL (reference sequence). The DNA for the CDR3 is TGTGCCAGCAGCCCTATAGTTTTAGGCTCCTATAATTCACCCCTCCACTTT. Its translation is CASSPIVLGSYNSPLHF.

The CDR3 is CASSQPSFGAGVGNEQFF. CDR3 DNA sequence: TGTGCCAGCAGCCAACCCTCTTTCGGAGCGGGAGTAGGCAATGAGCAGTTCTTC. The genes are TRBV3-1 and TRBJ2-1, with TRBD2 matching 8 bases. Germline loops: CDR1 LGHDT, CDR2 YNNKEL (reference sequence). The J segment lost 6 bases and the V segment lost 2 bases, leaving 15 bases of the junction unmatched. The CDR3 is 18 residues long.

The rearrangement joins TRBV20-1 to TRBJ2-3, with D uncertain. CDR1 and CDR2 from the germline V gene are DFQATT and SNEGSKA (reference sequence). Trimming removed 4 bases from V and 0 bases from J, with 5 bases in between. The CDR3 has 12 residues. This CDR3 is CSATLSTDTQYF. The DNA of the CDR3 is TGCAGTGCTACTCTTAGCACAGATACGCAGTATTTT.

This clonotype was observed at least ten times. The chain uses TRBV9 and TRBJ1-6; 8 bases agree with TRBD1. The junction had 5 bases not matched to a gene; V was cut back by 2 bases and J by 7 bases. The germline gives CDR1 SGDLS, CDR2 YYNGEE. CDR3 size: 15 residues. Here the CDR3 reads CASSVQTGDNSPLHF. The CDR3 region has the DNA TGTGCCAGCAGCGTCCAGACAGGGGACAATTCACCCCTCCACTTT. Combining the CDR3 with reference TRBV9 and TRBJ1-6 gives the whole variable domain DSGVTQTPKHLITATGQRVTLRCSPRSGDLSVYWYQQSLDQGLQFLIQYYNGEERAKGNILERFSAQQFPDLHSELNLSSLELGDSALYFCASSVQTGDNSPLHFGNGTRLTVT.

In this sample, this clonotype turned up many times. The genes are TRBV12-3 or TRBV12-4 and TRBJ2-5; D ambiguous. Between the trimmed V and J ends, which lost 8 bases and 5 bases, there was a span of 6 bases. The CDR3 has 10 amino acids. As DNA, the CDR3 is TGTGCCAGCGGCAGGGAGACCCAGTACTTC. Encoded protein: CASGRETQYF.

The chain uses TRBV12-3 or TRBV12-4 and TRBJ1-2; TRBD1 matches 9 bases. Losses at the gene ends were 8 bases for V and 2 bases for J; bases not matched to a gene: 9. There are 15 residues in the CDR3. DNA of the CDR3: TGTGCCAGCCGACTCGAAGGGACAGGGAACTATGGCTACACCTTC. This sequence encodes CASRLEGTGNYGYTF.

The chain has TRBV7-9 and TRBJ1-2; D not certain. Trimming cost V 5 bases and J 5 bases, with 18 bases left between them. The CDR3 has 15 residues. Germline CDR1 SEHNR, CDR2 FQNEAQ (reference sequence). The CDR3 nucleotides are TGTGCCAGCAGCCTGGACCTTGAAGGCCAGTATGGCTACACCTTC. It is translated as CASSLDLEGQYGYTF.

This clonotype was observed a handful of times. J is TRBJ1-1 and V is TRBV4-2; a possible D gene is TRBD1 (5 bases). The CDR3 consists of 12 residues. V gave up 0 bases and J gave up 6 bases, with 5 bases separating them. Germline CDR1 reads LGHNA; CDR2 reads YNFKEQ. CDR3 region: CASSQEGAEAFF. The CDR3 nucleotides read TGTGCCAGCAGCCAAGAGGGGGCTGAAGCTTTCTTT.

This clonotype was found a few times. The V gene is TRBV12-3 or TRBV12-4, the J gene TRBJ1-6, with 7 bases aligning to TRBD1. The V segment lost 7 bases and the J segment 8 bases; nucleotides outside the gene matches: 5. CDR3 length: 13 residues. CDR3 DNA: TGTGCCAGCACCAGGGACAGCCATTCACCCCTCCACTTT. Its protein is CASTRDSHSPLHF.

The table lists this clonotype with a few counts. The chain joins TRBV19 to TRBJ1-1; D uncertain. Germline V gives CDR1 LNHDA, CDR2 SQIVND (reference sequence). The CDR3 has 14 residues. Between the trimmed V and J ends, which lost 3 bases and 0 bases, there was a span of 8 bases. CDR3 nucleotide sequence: TGTGCCAGTAGTATGAGTGCTGTGAACACTGAAGCTTTCTTT. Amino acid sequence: CASSMSAVNTEAFF.

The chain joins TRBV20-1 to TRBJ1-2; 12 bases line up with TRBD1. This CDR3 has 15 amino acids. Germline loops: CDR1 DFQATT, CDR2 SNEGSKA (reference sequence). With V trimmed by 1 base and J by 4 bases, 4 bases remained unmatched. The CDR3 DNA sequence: TGCAGTGCTAGAGGAGGGACAGGGGGCGGCTATGGCTACACCTTC. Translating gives CSARGGTGGGYGYTF.

Written as DNA, the CDR3 is TGTGCCAGCAGCCATTTGTCGGGGGGGATAGGCTACAATGAGCAGTTCTTC. Amino acid sequence: CASSHLSGGIGYNEQFF. The V gene is TRBV7-2, the J gene TRBJ2-1; 8 positions agree with TRBD2. There are 17 residues in the CDR3. The J segment lost 3 bases and the V segment lost 5 bases, leaving 12 bases of the junction unmatched. The germline gives CDR1 SGHTA, CDR2 FQGNSA.

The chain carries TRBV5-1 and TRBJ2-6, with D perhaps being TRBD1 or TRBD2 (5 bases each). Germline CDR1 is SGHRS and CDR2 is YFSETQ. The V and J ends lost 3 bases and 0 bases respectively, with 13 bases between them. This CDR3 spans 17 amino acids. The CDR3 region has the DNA TGCGCCAGCAGCTCAGGGAGTCTTCCCTCTGGGGCCAACGTCCTGACTTTC. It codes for CASSSGSLPSGANVLTF.

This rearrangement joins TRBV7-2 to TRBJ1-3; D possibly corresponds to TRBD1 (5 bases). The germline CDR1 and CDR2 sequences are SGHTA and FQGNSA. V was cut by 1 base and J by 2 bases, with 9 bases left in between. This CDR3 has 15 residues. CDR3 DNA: TGTGCCAGCAGCTTAGTGGGGGTCCCTGGAAACACCATATATTTT. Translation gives CASSLVGVPGNTIYF.

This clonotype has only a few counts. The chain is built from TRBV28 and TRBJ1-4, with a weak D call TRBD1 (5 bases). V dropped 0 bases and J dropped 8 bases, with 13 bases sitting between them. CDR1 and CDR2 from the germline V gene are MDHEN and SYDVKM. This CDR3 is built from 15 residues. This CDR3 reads CASSLWIQGSEKLFF. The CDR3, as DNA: TGTGCCAGCAGTTTATGGATCCAGGGATCGGAAAAACTGTTTTTT.

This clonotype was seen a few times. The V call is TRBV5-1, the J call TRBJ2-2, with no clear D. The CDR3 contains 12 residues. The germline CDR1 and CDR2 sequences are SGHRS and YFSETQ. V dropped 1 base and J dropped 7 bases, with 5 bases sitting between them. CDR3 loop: CASSLKNGELFF. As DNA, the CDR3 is TGCGCCAGCAGCTTGAAAAACGGGGAGCTGTTTTTT.

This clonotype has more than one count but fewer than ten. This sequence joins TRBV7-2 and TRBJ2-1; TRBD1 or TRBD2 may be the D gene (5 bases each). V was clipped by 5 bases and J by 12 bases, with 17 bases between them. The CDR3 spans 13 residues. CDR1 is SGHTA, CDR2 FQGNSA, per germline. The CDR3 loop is CASSADGGGGQFF. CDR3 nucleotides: TGTGCCAGCAGCGCAGATGGGGGTGGAGGGCAGTTCTTC.

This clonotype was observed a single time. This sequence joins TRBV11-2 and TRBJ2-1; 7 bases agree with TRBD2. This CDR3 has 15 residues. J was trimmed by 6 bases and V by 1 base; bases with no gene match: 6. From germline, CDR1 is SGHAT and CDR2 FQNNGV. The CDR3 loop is CASSLVGLPTNEQFF. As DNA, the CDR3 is TGTGCCAGCAGCTTAGTGGGACTACCTACCAATGAGCAGTTCTTC.

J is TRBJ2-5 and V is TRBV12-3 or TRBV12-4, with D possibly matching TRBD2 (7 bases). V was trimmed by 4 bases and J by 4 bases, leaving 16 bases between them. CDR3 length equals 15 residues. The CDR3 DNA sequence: TGTGCCAGCAGTTGGGGGGGCACGAATCGAGAGACCCAGTACTTC. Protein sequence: CASSWGGTNRETQYF.

CDR3 sequence (DNA): TGTGCCAGCAGCCCGCCGGGCCCACGCAATGAGCAGTTCTTC. It specifies CASSPPGPRNEQFF. V is TRBV28 and J is TRBJ2-1; D gene uncertain. V lost 6 bases, J lost 6 bases, and 15 bases lay in between. This CDR3 has 14 residues. The germline V gene has CDR1 MDHEN and CDR2 SYDVKM.

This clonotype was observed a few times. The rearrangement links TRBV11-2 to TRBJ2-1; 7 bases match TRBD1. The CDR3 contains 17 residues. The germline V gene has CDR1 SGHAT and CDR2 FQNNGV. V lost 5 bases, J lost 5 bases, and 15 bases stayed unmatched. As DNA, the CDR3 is TGTGCCAGCAGCCTCCTCTCACCGGGACAGTTGGACAATGAGCAGTTCTTC. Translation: CASSLLSPGQLDNEQFF. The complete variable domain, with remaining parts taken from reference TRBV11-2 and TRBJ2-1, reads EAGVAQSPRYKIIEKRQSVAFWCNPISGHATLYWYQQILGQGPKLLIQFQNNGVVDDSQLPKDRFSAERLKGVDSTLKIQPAKLEDSAVYLCASSLLSPGQLDNEQFFGPGTRLTVL.

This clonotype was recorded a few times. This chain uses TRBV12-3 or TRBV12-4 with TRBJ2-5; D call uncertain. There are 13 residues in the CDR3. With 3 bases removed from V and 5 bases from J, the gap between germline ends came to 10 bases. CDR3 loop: CASSFVDGETQYF. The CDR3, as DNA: TGTGCCAGCAGTTTCGTCGACGGGGAGACCCAGTACTTC.